Listed here are 16 T cell receptor beta chains from one sample, sequenced in a study of beta chain features in type 1 diabetes. Every bit of the isolated RNA underwent reverse transcription, so sequencing read expressed TCRB transcripts. The repertoire was sequenced with immunoSEQ multiplex PCR; TCRdb's copy has only in-frame clones and lacks some. This repertoire shows more than 300,000 clones, over 8.5% found once; its top ten account for 0.45% to 0.65%. Overall study findings and caveats: Shortening of TCRB CDR3s, moderate but significant, appeared in all four CD4+ subsets of Type 1 diabetes patients.

The antigens these receptors bind are not known. Sequencing was done on a sample of central memory CD4+ T cells from blood. These receptors all come from a man aged 25-45 years with type 1 diabetes.

The sample holds a few counts of this clone. The chain is built from TRBV28 and TRBJ2-2, with a possible D match to TRBD1 (5 bases). V was shortened by 2 bases and J by 6 bases, with 10 bases between the two germline ends. Germline V gene data show CDR1 as MDHEN and CDR2 as SYDVKM. The CDR3 is made up of 14 amino acids. The CDR3 DNA reads as TGTGCCAGCAGTTTAAATCAGGGTGCCGGGGAGCTGTTTTTT. This encodes CASSLNQGAGELFF.

This clone was detected only a few times. The chain carries TRBV11-1 and TRBJ1-1; a possible D gene is TRBD1 (5 bases). In germline, CDR1 is SGHAT, CDR2 FQDESV (reference sequence). This CDR3 is 16 amino acids long. V shed 0 bases and J shed 1 base, with 12 bases lying between them. The CDR3 is CASSLALAGTNTEAFF. As DNA, the CDR3 is TGTGCCAGCAGCTTAGCGCTTGCTGGGACGAACACTGAAGCTTTCTTT.

This clone was picked up a small number of times. The rearrangement joins TRBV7-3 to TRBJ1-2; no reliable D call. This CDR3 region has 14 residues. Trimming took off 6 bases at V and 8 bases at J, with 19 bases between the two ends. Germline V gives CDR1 SGHTA, CDR2 FQGTGA. The DNA of the CDR3 is TGTGCCAGCAGTCAAGACATCCAGAAAGGAGGCTACACCTTC. Protein: CASSQDIQKGGYTF.

V and J are TRBV7-3 and TRBJ2-2, with D uncertain. The germline V gene has CDR1 SGHTA and CDR2 FQGTGA. V dropped 1 base and J dropped 10 bases, with 10 bases sitting between them. The CDR3 loop spans 13 amino acids. The chain's CDR3 is CASSLSPREELFF. The CDR3 DNA follows: TGTGCCAGCAGCTTAAGCCCTAGAGAGGAGCTGTTTTTT.

V is TRBV6-5 and J is TRBJ1-1; D unclear. The CDR3 covers 14 residues. Germline V gives CDR1 MNHEY, CDR2 SVGAGI. Trimming took 2 bases from V and 7 from J, leaving 14 bases between them. The CDR3 protein is CASSYDTRLREAFF. In DNA form, the CDR3 reads TGTGCCAGCAGTTACGACACGCGGCTCCGTGAAGCTTTCTTT.

This clone was counted a few times. V and J are TRBV18 and TRBJ2-7, with 14 bases that match TRBD2. The CDR3 covers 16 residues. Germline loops: CDR1 KGHSH, CDR2 LQKENI. The V gene end was trimmed by 3 bases and the J gene end by 3 bases; junction bases not matched to a gene: 4. In nucleotides, the CDR3 is TGTGCCAGCTCACCCTACGGGACTAGCGGGAGCTACGAGCAGTACTTC. It encodes CASSPYGTSGSYEQYF.

Points on this clone: The sample carries other DNA sequences with the same CDR3. The chain links TRBV30 to TRBJ2-7; TRBD2 agrees at 7 bases. Germline CDR1 reads GTSNPN; CDR2 reads SVGIG (reference sequence). CDR3 length equals 13 residues. The V gene end was trimmed by 4 bases and the J gene end by 6 bases; junction bases not matched to a gene: 9. The CDR3 nucleotides read TGTGCCTGGACCTGGGGAGGGGCGGTCGAGCAGTACTTC. This encodes CAWTWGGAVEQYF.

The table lists this clone with a few counts. The CDR3 protein is CASSYTVASGANVLTF. Written as DNA, the CDR3 is TGTGCCAGCAGTTACACAGTCGCCTCTGGGGCCAACGTCCTGACTTTC. The chain employs TRBV27 and TRBJ2-6, with unresolved D. Per the germline V gene, CDR1 is MNHEY and CDR2 is SMNVEV (reference sequence). The germline V and J ends were trimmed by 4 bases and 0 bases, with 10 bases remaining between them. This CDR3 is built from 16 residues.

This clone was seen a few times. The chain links TRBV27 to TRBJ2-5, with a weak D call TRBD2 (6 bases). Per germline, CDR1 MNHEY and CDR2 SMNVEV (reference sequence). This CDR3 spans 17 amino acids. V was trimmed by 4 bases and J by 0 bases, leaving 18 bases between them. The chain's CDR3 is CASSYRPTRGYQETQYF. The DNA for the CDR3 is TGTGCCAGCAGTTACCGGCCTACCCGGGGGTACCAAGAGACCCAGTACTTC.

This clone came up many times. The chain employs TRBV7-9 and TRBJ2-1, with TRBD2 matching over 8 bases. The germline CDR1 and CDR2 sequences are SEHNR and FQNEAQ (reference sequence). This CDR3 has 16 residues. The J segment lost 5 bases and the V segment lost 3 bases, leaving 9 bases of the junction unmatched. The chain's CDR3 is CASSFSGIGSDNEQFF. The DNA of the CDR3 is TGTGCCAGCAGCTTTAGCGGGATTGGTAGCGACAATGAGCAGTTCTTC.

The chain has TRBV11-2 and TRBJ2-3; D is undetermined. The germline V gene encodes CDR1 SGHAT and CDR2 FQNNGV. CDR3 size: 15 residues. V was clipped by 1 base and J by 2 bases, with 10 bases between them. CDR3 in DNA: TGTGCCAGCAGCTTAGTGGCGTCTCTCACAGATACGCAGTATTTT. It translates to CASSLVASLTDTQYF.

The chain links TRBV11-2 to TRBJ2-5, with D possibly being TRBD1 (6 bases). V lost 2 bases and J 5 bases, leaving 15 bases between the germline ends. This CDR3 has 15 amino acids. CDR1 and CDR2 (germline): SGHAT, FQNNGV. The CDR3 sequence: CASSLRGAGVETQYF. The DNA for the CDR3 is TGTGCCAGCAGCTTAAGGGGAGCAGGGGTGGAGACCCAGTACTTC.

This clone was picked up many times. This chain uses TRBV14 with TRBJ2-3, with D hard to call. CDR3 length: 14 residues. Trimming stripped 1 base from V and 8 bases from J, with 13 bases between. Germline assignment: CDR1 SGHDN and CDR2 FVKESK. CDR3 protein: CASSQANILGTQYF. The DNA of the CDR3 is TGTGCCAGCAGCCAAGCTAACATTTTGGGTACGCAGTATTTT.

The chain has TRBV5-8 and TRBJ1-2, with 8 bases matching TRBD1. CDR3 length equals 14 residues. The germline gives CDR1 SGHTS, CDR2 YDEGEE. Unmatched junction bases numbered 8, after V lost 6 bases and J lost 4 bases. Here the CDR3 reads CASTPGQGPYGYTF. The CDR3 bases are TGTGCCAGCACCCCCGGACAGGGACCCTATGGCTACACCTTC.

This sequence joins TRBV6-5 and TRBJ2-7; 8 nucleotides match TRBD2. The CDR3 is 14 amino acids. V lost 5 bases to trimming and J lost 2 bases; unmatched junction nucleotides: 5. CDR1 and CDR2 (germline): MNHEY, SVGAGI. The CDR3 DNA is TGTGCCAGCAGTGACCCGGGAGGGCCCTACGAGCAGTACTTC. The encoded protein is CASSDPGGPYEQYF.

This clone was found a few times. In nucleotides, the CDR3 is TGTGCCAGCAGTCTCTACGAGCAGTACTTC. Amino acid sequence: CASSLYEQYF. The rearrangement uses TRBV25-1 and TRBJ2-7; D unresolved. Germline values: CDR1 MGHDK, CDR2 SYGVNS. The V and J ends lost 5 bases and 3 bases respectively, with 2 bases between them. The CDR3 contains 10 residues.